The T cell receptor beta chain under discussion was sequenced for a study of T cell changes during pregnancy in multiple sclerosis. The method was immunoSEQ multiplex PCR; TCRdb's version includes in-frame clones alone and lacks a portion of them. The data show 29,000 or so clones, with 70% to 90% seen just once and about 6.9% held by the top ten. Trimming pared 2 bases from V and 4 bases from J, leaving 5 bases between. CDR1 and CDR2 from the germline V gene are MNHNS and SASEGT. The CDR3 is 13 amino acids. The specimen was CD8+ T cells from peripheral blood mononuclear cells, collected in the second trimester of pregnancy. This sequence was found in a female donor with multiple sclerosis, enrolled in a pregnancy study. The chain links TRBV6-1 to TRBJ2-2; unclear D gene. The CDR3 DNA reads as TGTGCCAGCAGTGAAACATCCACCGGGGAGCTGTTTTTT. It codes for CASSETSTGELFF.